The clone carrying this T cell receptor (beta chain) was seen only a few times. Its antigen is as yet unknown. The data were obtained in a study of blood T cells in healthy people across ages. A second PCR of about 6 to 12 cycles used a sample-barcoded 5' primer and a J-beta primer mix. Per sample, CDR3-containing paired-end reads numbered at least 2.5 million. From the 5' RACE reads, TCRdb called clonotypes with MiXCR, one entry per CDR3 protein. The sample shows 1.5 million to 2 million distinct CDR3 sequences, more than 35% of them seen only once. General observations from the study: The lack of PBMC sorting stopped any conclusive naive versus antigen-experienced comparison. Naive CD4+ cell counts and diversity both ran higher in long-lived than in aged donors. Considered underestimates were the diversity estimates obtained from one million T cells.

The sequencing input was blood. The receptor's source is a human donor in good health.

CDR3 amino acids: CASSQDMEGSYGYTF. The CDR3 nucleotides are TGTGCCAGCAGCCAAGATATGGAAGGGTCCTATGGCTACACCTTC. This chain connects TRBV14 to TRBJ1-2; D uncertain. The V and J ends lost 0 bases and 4 bases respectively, with 12 bases between them. The CDR3 totals 15 residues. Germline-derived CDR1 and CDR2 are SGHDN and FVKESK.